Here is one T cell receptor (beta chain) with its context. Its antigen is still unknown. The sample is drawn from a study of cytomegalovirus exposure and HLA in healthy donors. Study details: Falling in the Caucasian-associated ancestry cluster were about 80% of a few hundred genotyped donors. Findings and limits, study-wide: Earlier analysis found most TCR beta V segments productive about 87% or about 30% of the time. Specificity for CMV antigens was confirmed in vitro for a few of the CMV-associated chains.

The PCR was carried out with 60 Vbeta primers and 13 Jbeta primers. The table came from immunoSEQ multiplex PCR; TCRdb's copy has only in-frame clones and leaves some out. In the table there are about 82,000 clones, around 84% of which are singletons. Healthy donors of bone marrow made up the group. Sequencing was done on a sample of PBMCs. The source of this sequence is a man aged 65-85 years in good health and CMV-seropositive.

CDR3 region: CASTPDRAGEQYF. CDR3 DNA: TGTGCCAGCACCCCCGACAGGGCCGGCGAGCAGTACTTC. The chain has TRBV28 and TRBJ2-7; 7 bases agree with TRBD1. With 7 bases clipped from V and 6 bases from J, the junction kept 9 bases outside the gene matches. CDR3 size: 13 residues. From germline, CDR1 is MDHEN and CDR2 SYDVKM.